This T cell receptor beta chain originates from a study of control samples from healthy donors and cancer patients. Profiled with immunoSEQ multiplex PCR; TCRdb holds only in-frame clones, not every one. Of roughly 84,000 clones listed, around 91% were seen once; the top ten hold 17%. The V end lost 4 bases, the J end lost 7 bases, and 13 bases lay between the germline ends. This CDR3 has 14 residues. From germline, CDR1 is LGHNA and CDR2 YSLEER. The sequenced sample consisted of blood. The V call is TRBV4-3, the J call TRBJ2-2; D could derive from TRBD1 or TRBD2 (5 bases each). This receptor was identified in a man aged 45 to 65 in good health. The CDR3 region is CASSLKLGDGELFF. The CDR3 DNA reads TGCGCCAGCAGCCTAAAGTTGGGGGACGGGGAGCTGTTTTTT.